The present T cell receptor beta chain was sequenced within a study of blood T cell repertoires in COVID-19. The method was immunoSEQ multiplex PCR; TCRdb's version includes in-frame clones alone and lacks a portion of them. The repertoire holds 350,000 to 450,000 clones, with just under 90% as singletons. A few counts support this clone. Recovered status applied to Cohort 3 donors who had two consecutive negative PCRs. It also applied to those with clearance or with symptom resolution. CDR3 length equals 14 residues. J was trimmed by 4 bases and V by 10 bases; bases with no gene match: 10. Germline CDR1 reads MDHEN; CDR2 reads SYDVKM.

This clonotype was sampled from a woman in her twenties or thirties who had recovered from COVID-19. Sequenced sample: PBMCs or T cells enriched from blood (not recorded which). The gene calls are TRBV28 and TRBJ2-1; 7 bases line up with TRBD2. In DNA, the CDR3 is TGTGCCACACAGAAAAGCGGGACTTACAATGAGCAGTTCTTC. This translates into CATQKSGTYNEQFF.